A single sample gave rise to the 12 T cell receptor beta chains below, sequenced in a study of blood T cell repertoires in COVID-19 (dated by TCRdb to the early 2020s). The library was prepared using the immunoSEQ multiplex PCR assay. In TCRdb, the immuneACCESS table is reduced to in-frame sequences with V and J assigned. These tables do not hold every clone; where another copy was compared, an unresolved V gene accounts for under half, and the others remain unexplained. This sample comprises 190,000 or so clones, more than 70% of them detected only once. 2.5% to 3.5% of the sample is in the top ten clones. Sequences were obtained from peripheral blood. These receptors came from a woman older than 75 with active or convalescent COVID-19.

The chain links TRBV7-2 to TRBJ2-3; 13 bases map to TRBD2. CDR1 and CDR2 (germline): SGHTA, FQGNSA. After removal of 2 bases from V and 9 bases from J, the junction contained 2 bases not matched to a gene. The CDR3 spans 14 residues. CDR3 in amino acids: CASSLTSGGATQYF. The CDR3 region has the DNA TGTGCCAGCAGCTTAACTAGCGGGGGGGCGACGCAGTATTTT.

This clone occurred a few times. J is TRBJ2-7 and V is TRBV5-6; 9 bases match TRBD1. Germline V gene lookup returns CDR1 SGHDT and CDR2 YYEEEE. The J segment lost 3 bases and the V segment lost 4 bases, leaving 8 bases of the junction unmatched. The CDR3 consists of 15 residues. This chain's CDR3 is CASSLSGTGLYEQYF. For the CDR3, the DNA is TGTGCCAGCAGCCTCTCCGGGACAGGGCTCTACGAGCAGTACTTC.

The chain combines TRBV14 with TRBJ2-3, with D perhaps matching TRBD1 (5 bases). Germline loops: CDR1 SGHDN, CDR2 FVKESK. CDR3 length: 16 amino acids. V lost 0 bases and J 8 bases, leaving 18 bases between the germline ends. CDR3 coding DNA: TGTGCCAGCAGCCAAGATATACTCCAGGGCCAAGGTACGCAGTATTTT. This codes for CASSQDILQGQGTQYF.

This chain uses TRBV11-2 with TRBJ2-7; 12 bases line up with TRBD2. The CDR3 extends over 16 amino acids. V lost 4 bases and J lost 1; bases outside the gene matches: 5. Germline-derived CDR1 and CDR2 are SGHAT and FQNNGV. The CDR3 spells CASSWELAGGSYEQYF. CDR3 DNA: TGTGCCAGCAGCTGGGAACTAGCGGGGGGATCCTACGAGCAGTACTTC.

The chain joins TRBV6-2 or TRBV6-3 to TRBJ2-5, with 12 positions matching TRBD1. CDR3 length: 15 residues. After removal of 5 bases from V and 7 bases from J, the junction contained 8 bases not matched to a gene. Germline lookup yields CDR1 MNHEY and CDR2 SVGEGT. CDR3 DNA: TGTGCCAGCAGTACCACCGGGACAGGGGGCATGACCCAGTACTTC. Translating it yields CASSTTGTGGMTQYF.

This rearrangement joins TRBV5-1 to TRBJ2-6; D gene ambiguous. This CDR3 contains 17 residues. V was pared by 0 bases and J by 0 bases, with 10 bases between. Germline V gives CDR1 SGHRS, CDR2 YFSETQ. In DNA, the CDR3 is TGCGCCAGCAGCTTGGTCTCAGGCAACTCTGGGGCCAACGTCCTGACTTTC. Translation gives CASSLVSGNSGANVLTF. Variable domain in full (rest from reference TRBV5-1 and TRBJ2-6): KAGVTQTPRYLIKTRGQQVTLSCSPISGHRSVSWYQQTPGQGLQFLFEYFSETQRNKGNFPGRFSGRQFSNSRSEMNVSTLELGDSALYLCASSLVSGNSGANVLTFGAGSRLTVL.

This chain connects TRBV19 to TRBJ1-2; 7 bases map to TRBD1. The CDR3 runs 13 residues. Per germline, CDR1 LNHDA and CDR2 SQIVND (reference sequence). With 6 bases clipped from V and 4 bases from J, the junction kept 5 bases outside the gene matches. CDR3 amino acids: CASSPTGTYGYTF. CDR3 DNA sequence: TGTGCCAGTAGCCCGACAGGGACCTATGGCTACACCTTC.

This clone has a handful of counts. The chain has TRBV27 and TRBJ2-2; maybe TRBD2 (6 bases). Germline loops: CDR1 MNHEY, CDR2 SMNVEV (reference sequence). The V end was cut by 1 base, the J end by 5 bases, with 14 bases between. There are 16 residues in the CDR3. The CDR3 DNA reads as TGTGCCAGCAGTTTATATTCGGGCAGCGGGACCGGGGAGCTGTTTTTT. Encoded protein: CASSLYSGSGTGELFF.

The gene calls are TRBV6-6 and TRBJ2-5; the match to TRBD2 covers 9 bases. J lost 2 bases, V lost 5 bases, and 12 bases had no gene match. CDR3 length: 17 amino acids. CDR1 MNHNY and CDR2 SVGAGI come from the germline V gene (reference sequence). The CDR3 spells CASSPWGSGGPQETQYF. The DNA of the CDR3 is TGTGCCAGCAGTCCCTGGGGTAGCGGGGGCCCACAAGAGACCCAGTACTTC.

The CDR3 sequence: CASRSSRGLGTEAFF. The CDR3 DNA follows: TGTGCCAGCAGATCCTCCAGGGGGCTGGGAACTGAAGCTTTCTTT. The chain recombines TRBV27 with TRBJ1-1; TRBD1 agrees at 8 bases. Germline V gene lookup returns CDR1 MNHEY and CDR2 SMNVEV (reference sequence). The trim removed 6 bases at V and 5 bases at J, leaving 11 bases unmatched. This CDR3 comprises 15 residues.

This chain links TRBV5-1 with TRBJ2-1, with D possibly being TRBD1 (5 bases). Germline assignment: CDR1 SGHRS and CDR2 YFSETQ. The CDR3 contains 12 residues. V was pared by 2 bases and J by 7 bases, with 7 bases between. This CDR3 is CASSLGQNEQFF. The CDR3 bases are TGCGCCAGCAGCTTAGGACAAAATGAGCAGTTCTTC.

In DNA form, the CDR3 reads TGTGCCAGCACCTCAGTAGGGACAGGGTCTACTGGGGCCAACGTCCTGACTTTC. Its protein product is CASTSVGTGSTGANVLTF. The V call is TRBV7-2, the J call TRBJ2-6, with TRBD1 identical over 9 bases. Germline V gene sequence: CDR1 SGHTA, CDR2 FQGNSA. Trimming took 7 bases from V and 2 from J; bases not matched to a gene: 12. CDR3 size: 18 residues.